Following are 32 T cell receptor beta chains from one sample sequenced in a study of regulatory dendritic cells for organ transplantation. Method: immunoSEQ multiplex PCR; TCRdb's copy keeps in-frame clones and lacks some. The table lists 20,000 to 25,000 clones, roughly 69% of them singletons, with 0.7% to 1% in the top ten. Sequencing input: memory CD4+ T cells from blood. Documented subset: CD45RO+ memory T cells. Source of these receptors: a human donor in good health.

The chain uses TRBV4-2 and TRBJ1-1; D gene unclear. V shed 0 bases and J shed 0 bases, with 11 bases lying between them. The CDR3 totals 16 residues. Per the germline V gene, CDR1 is LGHNA and CDR2 is YNFKEQ. CDR3 residues: CASSQDVQTLNTEAFF. The CDR3 nucleotides read TGTGCCAGCAGCCAAGATGTGCAGACTTTGAACACTGAAGCTTTCTTT.

This sequence joins TRBV5-8 and TRBJ1-1; tentative D call: TRBD1 (5 bases). The V end was cut by 4 bases, the J end by 14 bases, with 18 bases between. In germline, CDR1 is SGHTS, CDR2 YDEGEE. The CDR3 extends over 12 amino acids. The CDR3 protein is CASSLSRAGFFF. The CDR3 DNA reads TGTGCCAGCAGCCTCTCCAGGGCTGGGTTCTTCTTT.

A single count supports this clone. V is TRBV19 and J is TRBJ2-3, with 9 bases aligning to TRBD1. Germline CDR1 reads LNHDA; CDR2 reads SQIVND (reference sequence). V shed 5 bases, J shed 11 bases, and the junction held 11 bases outside the gene matches. The CDR3 runs to 14 residues. CDR3 sequence (DNA): TGTGCCAGTAGTGGGAGGGGGACAGGGCAGAAGCAGTATTTT. Translating gives CASSGRGTGQKQYF.

J is TRBJ1-5 and V is TRBV7-5; the DNA was not used to check the table's D call, TRBD1. TRBV7-5 is termed a pseudogene. The CDR3 is 15 residues long. The CDR3: CARSYGTGRDQPQHF. In DNA form, the CDR3 reads TGTGCCAGAAGCTATGGGACAGGGAGGGATCAGCCCCAGCATTTT.

Remarks on this clone: Other DNA sequences from this sample encode an identical CDR3 as well. The V and J genes are TRBV7-9 and TRBJ2-3, with D possibly TRBD1 on 6 matching bases. Germline CDR1 is SEHNR and CDR2 is FQNEAQ (reference sequence). The germline V and J ends were trimmed by 1 base and 2 bases, with 10 bases remaining between them. CDR3 length: 15 amino acids. The CDR3 DNA is TGTGCCAGCAGCTTAGGGGGGCCCTTCACAGATACGCAGTATTTT. This translates into CASSLGGPFTDTQYF. Combining the CDR3 with reference TRBV7-9 and TRBJ2-3 gives the whole variable domain DTGVSQNPRHKITKRGQNVTFRCDPISEHNRLYWYRQTLGQGPEFLTYFQNEAQLEKSRLLSDRFSAERPKGSFSTLEIQRTEQGDSAMYLCASSLGGPFTDTQYFGPGTRLTVL.

The J gene is TRBJ1-3, the V gene TRBV2, with 10 bases lining up with TRBD1. CDR1 SNHLY and CDR2 FYNNEI come from the germline V gene. The CDR3 covers 14 residues. J lost 6 bases, V lost 6 bases, and 5 bases had no gene match. The CDR3 sequence: CASSPGTGVNTIYF. The CDR3 DNA reads TGTGCCAGCAGCCCCGGGACAGGGGTAAACACCATATATTTT.

The rearrangement joins TRBV27 to TRBJ2-7; D gene ambiguous. Germline V gene lookup returns CDR1 MNHEY and CDR2 SMNVEV (reference sequence). The V and J ends lost 5 bases and 2 bases respectively, with 10 bases between them. This CDR3 has 13 amino acids. The CDR3 DNA sequence: TGTGCCAGCAGTCGAGGCGGCCCCTACGAGCAGTACTTC. Translation: CASSRGGPYEQYF.

V and J are TRBV15 and TRBJ1-2; D is unclear. This CDR3 contains 14 residues. The V gene lost 8 bases and the J gene lost 0 bases, with 13 bases spanning the gap. Germline lookup yields CDR1 LNHNV and CDR2 YYDKDF (reference sequence). As DNA, the CDR3 is TGTGCCACCTCGCGGAGATCAGCTAACTATGGCTACACCTTC. This sequence encodes CATSRRSANYGYTF. Supplemented by reference TRBV15 and TRBJ1-2, the full variable domain reads DAMVIQNPRYQVTQFGKPVTLSCSQTLNHNVMYWYQQKSSQAPKLLFHYYDKDFNNEADTPDNFQSRRPNTSFCFLDIRSPGLGDTAMYLCATSRRSANYGYTFGSGTRLTVV.

The chain recombines TRBV9 with TRBJ1-5; 7 nucleotides match TRBD1. Germline trimming cut 2 bases from V and 5 bases from J; bases unmatched to any gene: 4. CDR1 and CDR2 from the germline V gene are SGDLS and YYNGEE. This CDR3 spans 14 amino acids. The chain's CDR3 is CASSVGDSDQPQHF. CDR3 DNA: TGTGCCAGCAGCGTGGGGGACAGCGATCAGCCCCAGCATTTT.

The rearrangement links TRBV5-1 to TRBJ1-2; TRBD1 might be the D (6 bases). There are 14 residues in the CDR3. V was clipped by 1 base and J by 1 base, with 8 bases between them. Germline-derived CDR1 and CDR2 are SGHRS and YFSETQ. The CDR3 sequence is CASSLLDSNYGYTF. CDR3 coding DNA: TGCGCCAGCAGCTTGTTGGACAGTAACTATGGCTACACCTTC.

The chain combines TRBV6-5 with TRBJ2-2; D unclear. The CDR3 runs to 13 residues. Trimming stripped 6 bases from V and 4 bases from J, with 9 bases between. CDR1 and CDR2 (germline): MNHEY, SVGAGI. CDR3 DNA: TGTGCCAGCAGATATTACGGCACCGGGGAGCTGTTTTTT. Protein product: CASRYYGTGELFF.

This clone has more than one count but fewer than ten. This chain uses TRBV19 with TRBJ1-2; D is ambiguous. CDR3 length: 14 residues. Germline CDR1 and CDR2: LNHDA and SQIVND (reference sequence). V was trimmed by 6 bases and J by 4 bases, leaving 15 bases between them. The CDR3 loop reads CASRPIQALYGYTF. CDR3 DNA: TGTGCCAGTAGACCCATTCAGGCCCTCTATGGCTACACCTTC.

DNA for the CDR3: TGTGCCAGCAGCTTAGTTCTCTATGGCTACACCTTC. This encodes CASSLVLYGYTF. The chain has TRBV7-9 and TRBJ1-2; no definite D call. This CDR3 has 12 amino acids. Germline loops: CDR1 SEHNR, CDR2 FQNEAQ (reference sequence). V was shortened by 1 base and J by 4 bases, with 4 bases between the two germline ends.

The chain carries TRBV6-5 and TRBJ1-3; no definite D call. Germline V gene sequence: CDR1 MNHEY, CDR2 SVGAGI. V lost 4 bases to trimming and J lost 0 bases, with 10 bases between them. This CDR3 has 15 amino acids. CDR3 nucleotides: TGTGCCAGCAGTTTCTCAGAGCTCTCTGGAAACACCATATATTTT. Translation gives CASSFSELSGNTIYF.

In its sample, this clone was seen a few times. The gene calls are TRBV5-4 and TRBJ1-1; 7 nucleotides align to TRBD1. The CDR3 runs to 16 residues. The germline CDR1 and CDR2 sequences are SGHNT and YYREEE (reference sequence). V lost 7 bases and J lost 4; bases outside the gene matches: 16. The CDR3 loop reads CASRPQQRQGGTEAFF. The CDR3 nucleotides are TGTGCCAGCCGACCACAGCAGCGACAGGGCGGCACTGAAGCTTTCTTT.

The chain recombines TRBV5-1 with TRBJ1-2; no reliable D call. Between the trimmed V and J ends, which lost 1 base and 8 bases, there was a span of 12 bases. The length of the CDR3 is 13 residues. The germline V gene has CDR1 SGHRS and CDR2 YFSETQ. The CDR3: CASSLREGWGYTF. The CDR3 bases are TGCGCCAGCAGCTTGCGCGAGGGATGGGGCTACACCTTC.

This sequence joins TRBV19 and TRBJ2-5; 7 nucleotides match TRBD1. With 5 bases clipped from V and 1 base from J, the junction kept 7 bases outside the gene matches. The CDR3 has 15 residues. The germline gives CDR1 LNHDA, CDR2 SQIVND (reference sequence). Here the CDR3 DNA reads TGTGCCAGTAGTGTTAGGACAGGAGCCCAAGAGACCCAGTACTTC. This gives the protein CASSVRTGAQETQYF.

This chain links TRBV15 with TRBJ1-2, with D perhaps matching TRBD1 (5 bases). Germline-derived CDR1 and CDR2 are LNHNV and YYDKDF (reference sequence). There are 15 residues in the CDR3. V lost 0 bases and J lost 4, with 12 bases in between. This CDR3 is CATSRDRGYSYGYTF. The CDR3 DNA follows: TGTGCCACCAGCAGAGATAGGGGCTACAGCTATGGCTACACCTTC.

The chain carries TRBV10-3 and TRBJ1-1, with 9 nucleotides matching TRBD1. V dropped 4 bases and J dropped 5; count of bases not matched to a gene: 11. The CDR3 is 16 residues long. Germline CDR1 is ENHRY and CDR2 is SYGVKD. The CDR3 loop reads CAISAALQGARTEAFF. CDR3 in DNA: TGTGCCATCAGTGCCGCTTTACAGGGGGCGCGGACTGAAGCTTTCTTT.

This clone was seen only a few times. The chain joins TRBV18 to TRBJ1-2; the D gene is possibly TRBD1 (6 bases). Germline values: CDR1 KGHSH, CDR2 LQKENI. The CDR3 has 14 residues. Trimming stripped 0 bases from V and 4 bases from J, with 9 bases between. CDR3 sequence: CASSPPRTVYGYTF. CDR3 DNA sequence: TGTGCCAGCTCACCACCCCGGACAGTCTATGGCTACACCTTC.

The CDR3 is CASINRGEAFF. CDR3 in DNA: TGTGCCAGCATAAACAGGGGTGAAGCTTTCTTT. V is TRBV2 and J is TRBJ1-1, with 7 bases lining up with TRBD1. From germline, CDR1 is SNHLY and CDR2 FYNNEI. The trim removed 7 bases at V and 7 bases at J, leaving 3 bases unmatched. CDR3 size: 11 residues.

The chain recombines TRBV2 with TRBJ2-3, with TRBD2 matching 9 bases. Germline CDR1 reads SNHLY; CDR2 reads FYNNEI. The CDR3 covers 14 residues. The ends lost 7 bases at V and 6 bases at J; junction bases unmatched: 8. CDR3 sequence: CASKEQRGVDTQYF. CDR3 DNA: TGTGCCAGCAAGGAGCAGCGGGGGGTGGATACGCAGTATTTT. Full variable domain (rest looked up from reference TRBV2 and TRBJ2-3): EPEVTQTPSHQVTQMGQEVILRCVPISNHLYFYWYRQILGQKVEFLVSFYNNEISEKSEIFDDQFSVERPDGSNFTLKIRSTKLEDSAMYFCASKEQRGVDTQYFGPGTRLTVL.

This clone was seen once. Here the CDR3 DNA reads TGTGCCAGCAGCTTACACAGCTACGAGCAGTACTTC. Amino acid sequence: CASSLHSYEQYF. The rearrangement joins TRBV7-2 to TRBJ2-7; D not resolved. V was clipped by 2 bases and J by 3 bases, with 5 bases between them. The germline CDR1 and CDR2 sequences are SGHTA and FQGNSA. This CDR3 spans 12 amino acids.

The chain uses TRBV6-1 and TRBJ2-1; D is possibly TRBD1 (6 bases). Germline assignment: CDR1 MNHNS and CDR2 SASEGT. This CDR3 contains 15 residues. Written as DNA, the CDR3 is TGTTCCGGGGCCGGCGCAGGGGCAACCTACAATGAGCAGTTCTTC. It codes for CSGAGAGATYNEQFF.

This clone was seen a few times. The chain carries TRBV19 and TRBJ1-2, with 7 bases lining up with TRBD1. After removal of 6 bases from V and 6 bases from J, the junction contained 7 bases not matched to a gene. The V gene's germline CDR1 is LNHDA and CDR2 SQIVND (reference sequence). This CDR3 comprises 13 residues. As DNA, the CDR3 is TGTGCCAGTAGAGGGACAGTCCTTGATGGCTACACCTTC. Amino acid sequence: CASRGTVLDGYTF.

This clone was counted a single time. Here the CDR3 reads CASSRVGAGRGEAFF. DNA for the CDR3: TGTGCCAGCAGCCGGGTGGGGGCCGGACGGGGTGAAGCTTTCTTT. The rearrangement links TRBV5-4 to TRBJ1-1; TRBD1 might be the D (6 bases). Germline V CDR1 and CDR2: SGHNT, YYREEE (reference sequence). V lost 4 bases, J lost 7 bases, and 20 bases lay in between. CDR3 length: 15 amino acids.

This chain uses TRBV10-2 with TRBJ2-3; 7 bases agree with TRBD2. The junction had 5 bases not matched to a gene; V was cut back by 6 bases and J by 5 bases. The CDR3 has 13 residues. Germline values: CDR1 WSHSY, CDR2 SAAADI. Here the CDR3 DNA reads TGCGCCAGCAGGGGAGGGGTTCAAGATACGCAGTATTTT. Its protein product is CASRGGVQDTQYF.

V gene TRBV18 combines with J gene TRBJ2-3; 9 bases agree with TRBD2. Germline V gene lookup returns CDR1 KGHSH and CDR2 LQKENI. The CDR3 contains 16 residues. V shed 0 bases, J shed 6 bases, and the junction held 7 bases outside the gene matches. The CDR3 region is CASSPPSGGVLDTQYF. The CDR3, as DNA: TGTGCCAGCTCACCACCTAGCGGGGGCGTTCTTGATACGCAGTATTTT.

The rearrangement uses TRBV7-9 and TRBJ1-4; TRBD1 aligns across 8 bases. CDR1 is SEHNR, CDR2 FQNEAQ, per germline (reference sequence). V was clipped by 0 bases and J by 7 bases; unmatched bases: 4. The CDR3 sequence is 15 residues long. DNA of the CDR3: TGTGCCAGCAGCTTAGCGCAGGGGGCGAGTGAAAAACTGTTTTTT. Translating gives CASSLAQGASEKLFF.

This clone was seen only a few times. CDR3 in amino acids: CASSTQASGQPQHF. CDR3 DNA: TGTGCCAGTAGTACCCAAGCCAGCGGTCAGCCCCAGCATTTT. The chain uses TRBV19 and TRBJ1-5; unclear D gene. From germline, CDR1 is LNHDA and CDR2 SQIVND (reference sequence). With 4 bases removed from V and 6 bases from J, the gap between germline ends came to 13 bases. The CDR3 is 14 residues long.

To note about this clone: The sample carries other DNA sequences with the same CDR3. The chain has TRBV7-2 and TRBJ2-5; 9 bases fit TRBD1. There are 13 residues in the CDR3. J was trimmed by 5 bases and V by 6 bases; bases with no gene match: 4. Germline CDR1 is SGHTA and CDR2 is FQGNSA. CDR3 amino acids: CASSGQGLETQYF. The CDR3 nucleotides read TGTGCCAGCAGTGGACAGGGGTTGGAGACCCAGTACTTC. The full variable domain, with the rest looked up from reference TRBV7-2 and TRBJ2-5, is GAGVSQSPSNKVTEKGKDVELRCDPISGHTALYWYRQSLGQGLEFLIYFQGNSAPDKSGLPSDRFSAERTGGSVSTLTIQRTQQEDSAVYLCASSGQGLETQYFGPGTRLLVL.

V and J are TRBV12-5 and TRBJ2-3; D is perhaps TRBD2 (6 bases). The CDR3 is 15 amino acids. The germline V gene encodes CDR1 LGHNT and CDR2 FRNRAP. Trimming removed 4 bases at V and 2 bases at J, with 13 bases between. CDR3 sequence: CASGSGLGDTDTQYF. Written as DNA, the CDR3 is TGTGCTAGTGGTTCGGGACTGGGAGACACAGATACGCAGTATTTT. The complete variable domain, with remaining parts taken from reference TRBV12-5 and TRBJ2-3, reads DARVTQTPRHKVTEMGQEVTMRCQPILGHNTVFWYRQTMMQGLELLAYFRNRAPLDDSGMPKDRFSAEMPDATLATLKIQPSEPRDSAVYFCASGSGLGDTDTQYFGPGTRLTVL.